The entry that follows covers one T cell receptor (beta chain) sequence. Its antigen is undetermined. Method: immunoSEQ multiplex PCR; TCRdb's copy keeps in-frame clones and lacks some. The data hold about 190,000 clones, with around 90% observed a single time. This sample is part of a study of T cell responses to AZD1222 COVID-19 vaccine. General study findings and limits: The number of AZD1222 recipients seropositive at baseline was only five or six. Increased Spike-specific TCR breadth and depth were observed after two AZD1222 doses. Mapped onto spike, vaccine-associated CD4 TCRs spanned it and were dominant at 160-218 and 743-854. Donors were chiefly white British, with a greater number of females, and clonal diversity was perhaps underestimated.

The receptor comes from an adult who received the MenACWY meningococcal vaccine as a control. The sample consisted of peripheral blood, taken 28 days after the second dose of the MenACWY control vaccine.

Here the CDR3 reads CASSPQRNYGYTF. The CDR3 nucleotides read TGTGCCAGCTCACCGCAGCGGAACTATGGCTACACCTTC. The genes are TRBV18 and TRBJ1-2; no definite D call. Germline CDR1 and CDR2: KGHSH and LQKENI. V was clipped by 3 bases and J by 2 bases, with 7 bases between them. The CDR3 is made up of 13 amino acids.